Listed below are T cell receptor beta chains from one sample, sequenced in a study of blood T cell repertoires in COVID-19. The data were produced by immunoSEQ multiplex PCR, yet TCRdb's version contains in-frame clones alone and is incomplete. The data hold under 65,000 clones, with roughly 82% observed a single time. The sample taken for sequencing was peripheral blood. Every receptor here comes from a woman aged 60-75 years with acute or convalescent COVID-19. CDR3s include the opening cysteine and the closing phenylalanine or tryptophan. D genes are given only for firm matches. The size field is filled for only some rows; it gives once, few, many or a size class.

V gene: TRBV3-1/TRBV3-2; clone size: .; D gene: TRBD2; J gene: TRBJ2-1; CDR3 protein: CASSQGGTGGGPFF; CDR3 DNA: TGTGCCAGCAGCCAGGGGGGGACTGGCGGGGGGCCGTTCTTC
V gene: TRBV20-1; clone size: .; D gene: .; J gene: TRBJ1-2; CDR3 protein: CSAPDRYGYTF; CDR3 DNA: TGCAGTGCTCCCGACAGATATGGCTACACCTTC
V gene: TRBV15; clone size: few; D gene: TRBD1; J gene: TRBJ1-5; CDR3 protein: CATSRTDRGSLQPQHF; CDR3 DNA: TGTGCCACCAGCAGAACCGACAGGGGGTCTCTTCAGCCCCAGCATTTT
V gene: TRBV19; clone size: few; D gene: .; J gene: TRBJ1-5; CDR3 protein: CASRADPQPQHF; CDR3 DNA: TGTGCCAGTAGGGCAGATCCTCAGCCCCAGCATTTT
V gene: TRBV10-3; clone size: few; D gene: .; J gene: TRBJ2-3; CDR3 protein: CATRDTDTQYF; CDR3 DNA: TGTGCCACCCGGGACACAGATACGCAGTATTTT
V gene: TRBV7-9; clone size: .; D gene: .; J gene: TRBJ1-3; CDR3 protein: CASSLFSTGNTIYF; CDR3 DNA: TGTGCCAGCAGCTTATTTTCAACTGGAAACACCATATATTTT
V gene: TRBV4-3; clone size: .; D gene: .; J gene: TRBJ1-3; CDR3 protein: CASSRAALSAGNTIYF; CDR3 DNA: TGCGCCAGCAGCCGCGCAGCCCTAAGCGCTGGAAACACCATATATTTT
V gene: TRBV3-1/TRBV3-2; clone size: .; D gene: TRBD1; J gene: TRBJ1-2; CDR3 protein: CASSQRQGTGYTF; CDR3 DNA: TGTGCCAGCAGCCAAAGACAGGGAACTGGCTACACCTTC
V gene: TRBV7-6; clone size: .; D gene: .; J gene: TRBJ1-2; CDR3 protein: CASSLAGGQDYGYTF; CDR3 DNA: TGTGCCAGCAGCTTAGCGGGGGGGCAGGACTATGGCTACACCTTC
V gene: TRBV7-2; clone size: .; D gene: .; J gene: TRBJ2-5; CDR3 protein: CASSLSTGRGQETQYF; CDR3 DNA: TGTGCCAGCAGCTTAAGTACGGGGCGGGGCCAAGAGACCCAGTACTTC
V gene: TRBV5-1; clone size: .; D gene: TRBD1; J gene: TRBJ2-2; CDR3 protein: CASSLRDRGFAGELFF; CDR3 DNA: TGCGCCAGCAGCTTACGGGACAGGGGGTTCGCCGGGGAGCTGTTTTTT
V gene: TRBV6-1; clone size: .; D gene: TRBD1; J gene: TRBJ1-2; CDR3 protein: CASSEQGGYGYTF; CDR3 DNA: TGTGCCAGCAGTGAACAGGGGGGCTATGGCTACACCTTC
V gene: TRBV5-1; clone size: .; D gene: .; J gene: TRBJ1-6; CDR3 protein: CASRPSPLHVAGPSPLHF; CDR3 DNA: TGCGCCAGCAGACCTTCACCCTTGCACGTGGCAGGCCCTTCACCCCTCCACTTT
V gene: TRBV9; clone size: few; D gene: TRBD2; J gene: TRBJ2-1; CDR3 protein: CASSVIAGGHNEQFF; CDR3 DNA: TGTGCCAGCAGCGTGATCGCGGGGGGGCACAATGAGCAGTTCTTC
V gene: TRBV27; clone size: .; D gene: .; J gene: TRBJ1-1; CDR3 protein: CASRSGQPTLNTEAFF; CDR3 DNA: TGTGCCAGCAGGTCAGGACAGCCAACCTTGAACACTGAAGCTTTCTTT
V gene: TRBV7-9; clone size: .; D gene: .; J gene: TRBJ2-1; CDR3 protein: CASSLNVGGSYNEQFF; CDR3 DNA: TGTGCCAGCAGCTTAAATGTAGGGGGCTCCTACAATGAGCAGTTCTTC
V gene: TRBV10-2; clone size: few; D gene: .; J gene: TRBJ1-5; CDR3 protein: CASSDRGNQPQHF; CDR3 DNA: TGCGCCAGCAGTGACAGGGGCAATCAGCCCCAGCATTTT
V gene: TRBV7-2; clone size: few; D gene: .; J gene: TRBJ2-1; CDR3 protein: CASSLWTENNEQFF; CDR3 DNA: TGTGCCAGCAGCTTATGGACAGAGAACAATGAGCAGTTCTTC
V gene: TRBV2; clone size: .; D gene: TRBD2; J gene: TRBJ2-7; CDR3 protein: CASSKKTSGSYEQYF; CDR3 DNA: TGTGCCAGCAGTAAGAAGACTAGCGGCTCCTACGAGCAGTACTTC
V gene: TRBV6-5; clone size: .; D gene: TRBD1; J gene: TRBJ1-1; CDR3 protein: CASNQGGEAFF; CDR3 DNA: TGTGCCAGCAATCAGGGGGGCGAGGCTTTCTTT
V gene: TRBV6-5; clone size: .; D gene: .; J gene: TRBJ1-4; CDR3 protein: CASSYSGRGEEKLFF; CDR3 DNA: TGTGCCAGCAGTTACTCGGGCAGGGGCGAGGAAAAACTGTTTTTT
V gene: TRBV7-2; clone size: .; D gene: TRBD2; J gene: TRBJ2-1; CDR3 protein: CASSHATSANNEQFF; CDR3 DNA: TGTGCCAGCAGCCACGCGACTAGCGCCAACAATGAGCAGTTCTTC
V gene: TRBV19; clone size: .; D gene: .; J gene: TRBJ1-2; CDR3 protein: CASSRQRNYGYTF; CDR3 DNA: TGTGCCAGTAGCAGACAGAGAAACTATGGCTACACCTTC
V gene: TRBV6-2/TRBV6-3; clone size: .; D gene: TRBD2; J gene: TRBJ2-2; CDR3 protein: CASSLRLAGTGELFF; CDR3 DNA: TGTGCCAGCAGTTTGCGACTAGCGGGGACCGGGGAGCTGTTTTTT
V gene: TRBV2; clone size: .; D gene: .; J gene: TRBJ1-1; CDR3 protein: CASNPMNTEAFF; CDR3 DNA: TGTGCCAGCAATCCCATGAACACTGAAGCTTTCTTT
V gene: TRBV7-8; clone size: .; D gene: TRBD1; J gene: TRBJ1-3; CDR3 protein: CASSSTGDPGNTIYF; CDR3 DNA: TGTGCCAGCAGCTCCACAGGGGATCCTGGAAACACCATATATTTT
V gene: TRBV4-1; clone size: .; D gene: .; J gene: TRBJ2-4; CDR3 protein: CASSQGVGRDIQYF; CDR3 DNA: TGCGCCAGCAGCCAAGGGGTCGGCAGGGACATTCAGTACTTC
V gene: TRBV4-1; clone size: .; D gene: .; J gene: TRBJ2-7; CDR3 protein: CASSQDSSYEQYF; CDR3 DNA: TGCGCCAGCAGCCAAGACAGCTCCTACGAGCAGTACTTC
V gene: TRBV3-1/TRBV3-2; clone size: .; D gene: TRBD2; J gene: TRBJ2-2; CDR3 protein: CASSPSGGNTGELFF; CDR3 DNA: TGTGCCAGCAGCCCTAGCGGGGGGAACACCGGGGAGCTGTTTTTT